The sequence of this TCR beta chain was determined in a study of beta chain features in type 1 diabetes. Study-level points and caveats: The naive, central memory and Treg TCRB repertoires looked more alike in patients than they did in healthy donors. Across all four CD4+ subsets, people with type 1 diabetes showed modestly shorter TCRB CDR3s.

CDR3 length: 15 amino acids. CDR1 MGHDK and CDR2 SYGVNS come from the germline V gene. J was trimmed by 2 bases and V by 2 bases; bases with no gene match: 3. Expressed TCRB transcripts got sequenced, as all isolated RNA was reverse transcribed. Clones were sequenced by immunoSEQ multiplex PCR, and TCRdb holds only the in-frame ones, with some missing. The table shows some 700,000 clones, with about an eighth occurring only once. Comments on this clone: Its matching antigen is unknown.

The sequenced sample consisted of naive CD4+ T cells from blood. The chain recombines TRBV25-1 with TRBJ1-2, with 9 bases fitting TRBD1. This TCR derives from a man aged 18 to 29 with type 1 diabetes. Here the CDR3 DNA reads TGTGCCAGCAGTGAAGGGACAGGGCCCAACTATGGCTACACCTTC. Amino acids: CASSEGTGPNYGYTF.